Listed below are T cell receptor beta chains from one sample, sequenced in a study of blood T cell repertoires in COVID-19. Profiled with immunoSEQ multiplex PCR; TCRdb holds only in-frame clones, not every one. In the table there are about 130,000 clones, 77% of which are singletons. The sequencing sample was made of peripheral blood. The receptors were sampled from a man older than 75 with acute or convalescent COVID-19. CDR3s include the opening cysteine and the closing phenylalanine or tryptophan.

j_gene	v_gene	CDR3aa
TRBJ1-5	TRBV4-1	CASSRSRDSGQPQHF
TRBJ2-3	TRBV5-8	CASSLGRDRSTDTQYF
TRBJ2-7	TRBV5-1	CASSAGTSGVSGQYF
TRBJ2-1	TRBV5-6	CASSLDRFYNEQFF
TRBJ2-5	TRBV5-4	CASSTRRQGVETQYF
TRBJ2-5	TRBV5-1	CASSPGLEKPRETQYF
TRBJ1-2	TRBV4-2	CASSQEQAPRYGYTF
TRBJ1-1	TRBV5-1	CASSPGQGANTEAFF
TRBJ1-2	TRBV28	CASSFSGYGYTF
TRBJ2-7	TRBV7-6	CASSLGTGAYEQYF
TRBJ2-7	TRBV5-6	CASRPGTHSYEQYF
TRBJ1-6	TRBV12-3/TRBV12-4	CASSFANSPLHF
TRBJ2-2	TRBV19	CASIGEGTGELFF
TRBJ2-5	TRBV4-1	CASSQDGTSGGVGETQYF
TRBJ2-6	TRBV5-1	CASYAGGASGANVLTF
TRBJ2-5	TRBV11-2	CASTVTGYYQETQYF
TRBJ1-1	TRBV28	CASSGQKRKAFF
TRBJ1-3	TRBV4-2	CASSQGIQGATGNTIYF
TRBJ2-1	TRBV5-6	CASSLAQGTKQFF
TRBJ2-6	TRBV5-1	CASSLLGANVLTF